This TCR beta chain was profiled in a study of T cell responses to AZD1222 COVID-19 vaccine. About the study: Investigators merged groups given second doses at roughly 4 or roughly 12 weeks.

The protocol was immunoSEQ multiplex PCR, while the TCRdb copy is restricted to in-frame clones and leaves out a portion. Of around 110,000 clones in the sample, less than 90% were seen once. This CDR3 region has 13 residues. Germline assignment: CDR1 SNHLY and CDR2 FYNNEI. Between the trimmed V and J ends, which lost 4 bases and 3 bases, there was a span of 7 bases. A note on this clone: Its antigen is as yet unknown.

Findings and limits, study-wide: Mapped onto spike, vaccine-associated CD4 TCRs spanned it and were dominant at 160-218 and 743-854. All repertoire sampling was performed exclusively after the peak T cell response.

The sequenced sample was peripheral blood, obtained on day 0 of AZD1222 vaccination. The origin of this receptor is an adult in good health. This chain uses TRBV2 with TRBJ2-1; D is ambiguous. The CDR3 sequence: CASSGSLYNEQFF. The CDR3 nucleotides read TGTGCCAGCAGTGGATCTCTCTACAATGAGCAGTTCTTC.